The 22 T cell receptor beta chains presented below share a single source sample, sequenced in a study of CD8 T cells in Susac syndrome. With random hexamers, reverse transcription was performed on about 0.5 to 1 ug of RNA. TCRdb re-analysed the immunoSEQ multiplex PCR reads in MiXCR, keeping a single row per CDR3 protein. The sample includes over 350,000 distinct CDR3 sequences, 85% seen only once; the top ten take approximately 0.12%. Material: CD8+ T cells from PBMCs. These receptors were obtained from a human donor with multiple sclerosis.

The chain uses TRBV27 and TRBJ1-4, with TRBD1 matching over 7 bases. The V gene's germline CDR1 is MNHEY and CDR2 SMNVEV (reference sequence). V trimming: 7 bases; J trimming: 1 base; junction bases outside the gene matches: 3. The CDR3 spans 14 residues. In DNA form, the CDR3 reads TGTGCCAGCAAGCAGGGGGGAACTAATGAAAAACTGTTTTTT. It yields the protein CASKQGGTNEKLFF.

Concerning this clonotype itself: Mismatch with germline at one junction end may stem from a read error. The chain uses TRBV12-3 or TRBV12-4 and TRBJ2-7, with TRBD2 matching over 9 bases. The CDR3 is made up of 14 amino acids. CDR3 loop: CASSVAGVIYEQYF. The CDR3 DNA reads TGTGCCAGCAGTGTAGCGGGAGTCATCTACGAGCAGTACTTC.

This chain connects TRBV29-1 to TRBJ1-2, with 7 bases matching TRBD1. CDR3 length equals 12 residues. J lost 4 bases, V lost 3 bases, and 2 bases had no gene match. CDR1 and CDR2 (germline): SQVTM, ANQGSEA. The CDR3, as DNA: TGCAGCGTTGACAGGGGGATCTATGGCTACACCTTC. As protein: CSVDRGIYGYTF.

This chain joins TRBV9 and TRBJ1-5; D not resolved. Germline V gene sequence: CDR1 SGDLS, CDR2 YYNGEE. Trimming took off 3 bases at V and 0 bases at J, with 7 bases between the two ends. The CDR3 runs to 14 residues. The CDR3 nucleotides are TGTGCCAGCAGCGGTGACAATAGCAATCAGCCCCAGCATTTT. Protein: CASSGDNSNQPQHF.

The J gene is TRBJ1-4, the V gene TRBV2; no definite D call. Germline lookup yields CDR1 SNHLY and CDR2 FYNNEI. The V and J ends lost 5 bases and 4 bases respectively, with 17 bases between them. This CDR3 is 16 amino acids long. The CDR3 here is CASSWDTGLLNEKLFF. CDR3 nucleotide sequence: TGTGCCAGCAGTTGGGATACCGGGCTCCTTAATGAAAAACTGTTTTTT.

V and J are TRBV7-9 and TRBJ1-2, with D possibly TRBD1 on 6 matching bases. Germline CDR1 and CDR2: SEHNR and FQNEAQ (reference sequence). Trimming stripped 5 bases from V and 8 bases from J, with 12 bases between. The CDR3 is made up of 12 amino acids. DNA for the CDR3: TGTGCCAGCAGCATCCACAGGGAAGGCTACACCTTC. It translates to CASSIHREGYTF.

The CDR3 nucleotides read TGTGCCAGCAGCGCCGGAGCTATTTACGAGCAGTACTTC. This gives the protein CASSAGAIYEQYF. The rearrangement joins TRBV5-6 to TRBJ2-7; D not resolved. In germline, CDR1 is SGHDT, CDR2 YYEEEE. This CDR3 is 13 amino acids long. V lost 4 bases and J lost 4, with 12 bases in between. The variable domain in full, with the rest retrieved from reference TRBV5-6 and TRBJ2-7, is DAGVTQSPTHLIKTRGQQVTLRCSPKSGHDTVSWYQQALGQGPQFIFQYYEEEERQRGNFPDRFSGHQFPNYSSELNVNALLLGDSALYLCASSAGAIYEQYFGPGTRLTVT.

The CDR3 here is CASSLDRELNTEAFF. The CDR3 DNA is TGCGCCAGCAGCTTGGACAGGGAATTGAACACTGAAGCTTTCTTT. The chain combines TRBV5-1 with TRBJ1-1; D possibly corresponds to TRBD1 (6 bases). The V and J ends lost 0 bases and 0 bases respectively, with 9 bases between them. The CDR3 covers 15 residues. In germline, CDR1 is SGHRS, CDR2 YFSETQ.

The rearrangement links TRBV29-1 to TRBJ1-2, with a weak D call TRBD1 (6 bases). The germline V and J ends were trimmed by 5 bases and 2 bases, with 6 bases remaining between them. CDR3 length: 11 residues. Germline CDR1 and CDR2: SQVTM and ANQGSEA. The CDR3 DNA reads TGCAGCGTTACAGGGAACTATGGCTACACCTTC. Protein product: CSVTGNYGYTF.

This clonotype was recorded a few times. The V gene is TRBV19, the J gene TRBJ2-1; TRBD1 is a possible D gene (6 bases). The CDR3 spans 14 residues. The germline V gene has CDR1 LNHDA and CDR2 SQIVND (reference sequence). V was clipped by 5 bases and J by 2 bases, with 10 bases between them. The DNA of the CDR3 is TGTGCCAGTAGTTCCCAGGGGCCCTACAATGAGCAGTTCTTC. Its protein product is CASSSQGPYNEQFF.

This chain connects TRBV20-1 to TRBJ2-1; tentatively, D is TRBD2 (6 bases). The CDR3 totals 14 residues. CDR1 and CDR2 from the germline V gene are DFQATT and SNEGSKA (reference sequence). V lost 0 bases and J lost 9, with 15 bases in between. The CDR3 loop reads CSARDGSRGAEQFF. The CDR3 nucleotides read TGCAGTGCTAGAGACGGGAGCCGTGGGGCTGAGCAGTTCTTC.

The CDR3 DNA reads TGTGCCAGCAGTTATTTCCCGGGACAGGGTGGCGAGCAGTTCTTC. Protein: CASSYFPGQGGEQFF. V and J are TRBV6-2 or TRBV6-3 and TRBJ2-1, with TRBD1 matching over 9 bases. The V and J ends lost 3 bases and 10 bases, in that order; junction bases with no gene match: 10. The CDR3 contains 15 residues. Germline CDR1 reads MNHEY; CDR2 reads SVGEGT.

In its sample, this clonotype was seen once. The chain combines TRBV27 with TRBJ1-1, with TRBD1 matching over 9 bases. With V trimmed by 5 bases and J by 5 bases, 6 bases remained unmatched. This CDR3 has 14 residues. Germline lookup yields CDR1 MNHEY and CDR2 SMNVEV (reference sequence). The CDR3 sequence is CASSGGQGWTEAFF. The CDR3, as DNA: TGTGCCAGCAGTGGAGGACAGGGGTGGACTGAAGCTTTCTTT.

This chain uses TRBV24-1 with TRBJ2-3; 9 bases map to TRBD2. Trimming removed 4 bases from V and 2 bases from J; junction bases left unmatched: 12. The germline CDR1 and CDR2 sequences are KGHDR and SFDVKD. This CDR3 is built from 18 residues. The CDR3, as DNA: TGTGCCACCAGTGACCCCAACCGCAGCGGGGGGCCCACAGATACGCAGTATTTT. Encoded protein: CATSDPNRSGGPTDTQYF.

This chain uses TRBV7-9 with TRBJ2-5; 8 bases line up with TRBD2. The CDR3 contains 17 residues. Germline V gene data show CDR1 as SEHNR and CDR2 as FQNEAQ (reference sequence). The J segment lost 0 bases and the V segment lost 2 bases, leaving 8 bases of the junction unmatched. The CDR3 nucleotides are TGTGCCAGCAGCTTAAAAGCGGGAGCGGGGTACCAAGAGACCCAGTACTTC. Translating it yields CASSLKAGAGYQETQYF.

V is TRBV27 and J is TRBJ1-5; 9 nucleotides line up with TRBD1. The germline CDR1 and CDR2 sequences are MNHEY and SMNVEV (reference sequence). With V trimmed by 5 bases and J by 0 bases, 5 bases remained unmatched. CDR3 size: 16 residues. CDR3 sequence: CASSLTGQGSNQPQHF. As DNA, the CDR3 is TGTGCCAGCAGTCTAACGGGACAGGGTAGCAATCAGCCCCAGCATTTT.

This clonotype was counted between two and nine times. V gene TRBV19 combines with J gene TRBJ2-7; no definite D call. V shed 6 bases and J shed 0 bases, with 12 bases lying between them. The CDR3 length is 14 residues. Germline V gives CDR1 LNHDA, CDR2 SQIVND (reference sequence). CDR3 sequence (DNA): TGTGCCAGTAGCCGACTTCTAAGCTCCTACGAGCAGTACTTC. Encoded protein: CASSRLLSSYEQYF.

The chain employs TRBV4-1 and TRBJ1-1, with a possible D match to TRBD1 (6 bases). Germline loops: CDR1 MGHRA, CDR2 YSYEKL. Trimming took off 0 bases at V and 1 base at J, with 12 bases between the two ends. This CDR3 has 16 residues. The CDR3 DNA reads TGCGCCAGCAGCCAAGACCCCGGGACAAGGAACACTGAAGCTTTCTTT. The encoded protein is CASSQDPGTRNTEAFF.

The V gene is TRBV7-9, the J gene TRBJ1-2; D is uncertain. CDR1 and CDR2 from the germline V gene are SEHNR and FQNEAQ (reference sequence). CDR3 length: 14 amino acids. The V gene lost 4 bases and the J gene lost 3 bases, with 12 bases spanning the gap. The CDR3 region has the DNA TGTGCCAGCAGCTCTCTTCGGATTGACTATGGCTACACCTTC. It is translated as CASSSLRIDYGYTF.

The J gene is TRBJ1-1, the V gene TRBV5-5; TRBD1 matches 9 bases. From germline, CDR1 is SGHKS and CDR2 YYEKEE (reference sequence). This CDR3 has 16 amino acids. Trimming took 4 bases from V and 3 from J; bases not matched to a gene: 10. This CDR3 is CASSQLTGGVDTEAFF. CDR3 in DNA: TGTGCCAGCAGCCAACTGACAGGGGGAGTCGACACTGAAGCTTTCTTT.

The V gene is TRBV30, the J gene TRBJ2-7, with 9 bases matching TRBD2. The length of the CDR3 is 13 residues. The junction had 3 bases not matched to a gene; V was cut back by 4 bases and J by 2 bases. Germline V lookup: CDR1 GTSNPN, CDR2 SVGIG (reference sequence). CDR3: CAWTLAGTYEQYF. The DNA of the CDR3 is TGTGCCTGGACTCTAGCGGGGACCTACGAGCAGTACTTC. The variable domain in full, with the rest retrieved from reference TRBV30 and TRBJ2-7, is SQTIHQWPATLVQPVGSPLSLECTVEGTSNPNLYWYRQAAGRGLQLLFYSVGIGQISSEVPQNLSASRPQDRQFILSSKKLLLSDSGFYLCAWTLAGTYEQYFGPGTRLTVT.

This sequence joins TRBV3-1 and TRBJ2-7; weak D call: TRBD2 (6 bases). V was pared by 7 bases and J by 3 bases, with 19 bases between. Germline V gives CDR1 LGHDT, CDR2 YNNKEL (reference sequence). The CDR3 is made up of 15 amino acids. The CDR3 protein is CASTPGREAYYEQYF. For the CDR3, the DNA is TGTGCCAGCACCCCAGGAAGGGAGGCGTACTACGAGCAGTACTTC.